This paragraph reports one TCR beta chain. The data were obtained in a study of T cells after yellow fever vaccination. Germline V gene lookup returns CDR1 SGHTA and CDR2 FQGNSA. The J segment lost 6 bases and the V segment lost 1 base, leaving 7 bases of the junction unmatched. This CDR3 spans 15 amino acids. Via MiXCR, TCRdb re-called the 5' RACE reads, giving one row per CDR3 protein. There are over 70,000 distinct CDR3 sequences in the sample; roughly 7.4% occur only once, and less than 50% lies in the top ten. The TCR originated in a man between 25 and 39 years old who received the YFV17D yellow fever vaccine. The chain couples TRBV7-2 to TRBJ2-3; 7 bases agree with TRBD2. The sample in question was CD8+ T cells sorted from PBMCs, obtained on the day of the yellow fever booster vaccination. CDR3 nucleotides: TGTGCCAGCAGCTTAGGTGGGAGGGTGGGCGATACGCAGTATTTT. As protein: CASSLGGRVGDTQYF.